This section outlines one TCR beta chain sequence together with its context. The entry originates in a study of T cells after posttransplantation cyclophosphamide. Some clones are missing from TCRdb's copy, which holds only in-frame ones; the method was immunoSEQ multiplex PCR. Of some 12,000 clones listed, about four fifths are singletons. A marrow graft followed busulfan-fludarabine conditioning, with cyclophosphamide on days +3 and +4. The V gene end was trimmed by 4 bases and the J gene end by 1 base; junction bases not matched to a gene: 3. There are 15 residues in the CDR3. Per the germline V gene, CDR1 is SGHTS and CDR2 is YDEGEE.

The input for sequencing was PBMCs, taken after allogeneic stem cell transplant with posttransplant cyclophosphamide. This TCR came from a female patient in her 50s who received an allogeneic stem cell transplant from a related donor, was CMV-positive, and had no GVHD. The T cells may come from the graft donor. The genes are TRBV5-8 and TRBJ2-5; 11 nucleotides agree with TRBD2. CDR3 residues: CASSPGTSGQETQYF. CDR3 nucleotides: TGTGCCAGCAGCCCGGGGACTAGCGGCCAAGAGACCCAGTACTTC. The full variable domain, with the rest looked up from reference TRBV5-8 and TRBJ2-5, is EAGVTQSPTHLIKTRGQQATLRCSPISGHTSVYWYQQALGLGLQFLLWYDEGEERNRGNFPPRFSGRQFPNYSSELNVNALELEDSALYLCASSPGTSGQETQYFGPGTRLLVL.